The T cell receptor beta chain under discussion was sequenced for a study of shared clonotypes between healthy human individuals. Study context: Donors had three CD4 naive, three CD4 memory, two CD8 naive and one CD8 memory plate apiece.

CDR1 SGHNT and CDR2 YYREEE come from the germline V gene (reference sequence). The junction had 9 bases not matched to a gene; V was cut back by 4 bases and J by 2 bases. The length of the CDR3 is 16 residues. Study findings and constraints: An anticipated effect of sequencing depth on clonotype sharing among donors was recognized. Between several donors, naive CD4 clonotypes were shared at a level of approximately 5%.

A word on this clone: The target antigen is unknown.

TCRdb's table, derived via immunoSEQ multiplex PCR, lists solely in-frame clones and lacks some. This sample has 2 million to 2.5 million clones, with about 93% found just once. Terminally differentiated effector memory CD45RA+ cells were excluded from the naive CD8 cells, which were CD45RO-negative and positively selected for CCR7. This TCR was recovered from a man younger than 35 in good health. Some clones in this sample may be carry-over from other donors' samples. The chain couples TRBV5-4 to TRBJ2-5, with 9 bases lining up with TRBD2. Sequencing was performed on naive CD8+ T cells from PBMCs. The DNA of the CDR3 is TGTGCCAGCAGCCCGAAGACTAGCGGCCTGCAAGAGACCCAGTACTTC. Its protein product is CASSPKTSGLQETQYF.